Listed below are T cell receptor beta chains from one sample, sequenced in a study of T cell responses to AZD1222 COVID-19 vaccine. Repertoires were generated with immunoSEQ multiplex PCR, while TCRdb's copy carries only in-frame clones and drops some. The data show tens of thousands of clones, approximately 88% seen once. This material consisted of peripheral blood, taken on day 0 of AZD1222 vaccination. These receptors came from an adult in good health. CDR3s include the opening cysteine and the closing phenylalanine or tryptophan. Fields, in order: CDR3 protein, J gene, clone size, V gene. Size is omitted from some rows. Given values are once, few, many or a class for expanded clones.

CDR3aa: CSANLGQAFSYEQYF; j_gene: TRBJ2-7; abundance: -; v_gene: TRBV29-1
CDR3aa: CASGGGDYEQYF; j_gene: TRBJ2-7; abundance: -; v_gene: TRBV5-6
CDR3aa: CASSLDSLYEQYF; j_gene: TRBJ2-7; abundance: -; v_gene: TRBV5-4
CDR3aa: CASSLPSGESLNEQFF; j_gene: TRBJ2-1; abundance: -; v_gene: TRBV27
CDR3aa: CASKQGGVSNQPQHF; j_gene: TRBJ1-5; abundance: -; v_gene: TRBV2
CDR3aa: CASPPAPQALGETQYF; j_gene: TRBJ2-5; abundance: -; v_gene: TRBV4-3
CDR3aa: CASSSRGTGEAFF; j_gene: TRBJ1-1; abundance: -; v_gene: TRBV5-1
CDR3aa: CASFTRTSGSSETQYF; j_gene: TRBJ2-5; abundance: -; v_gene: TRBV4-3
CDR3aa: CASKDSLGTEAFF; j_gene: TRBJ1-1; abundance: -; v_gene: TRBV6-5
CDR3aa: CANRDSGNTIYF; j_gene: TRBJ1-3; abundance: -; v_gene: TRBV10-2
CDR3aa: CASSLSPSISNEQYF; j_gene: TRBJ2-7; abundance: -; v_gene: TRBV11-2
CDR3aa: CASSSVTYEQYF; j_gene: TRBJ2-7; abundance: -; v_gene: TRBV28
CDR3aa: CASSPTGQGDEKLFF; j_gene: TRBJ1-4; abundance: -; v_gene: TRBV28
CDR3aa: CASSPAAGAAGNTIYF; j_gene: TRBJ1-3; abundance: -; v_gene: TRBV18
CDR3aa: CASSAIRRTEAFF; j_gene: TRBJ1-1; abundance: -; v_gene: TRBV5-8
CDR3aa: CASRERQGLAGYGYTF; j_gene: TRBJ1-2; abundance: -; v_gene: TRBV5-1
CDR3aa: CASSLRFLLDEQYF; j_gene: TRBJ2-7; abundance: -; v_gene: TRBV19
CDR3aa: CASSLGGDSYEQYF; j_gene: TRBJ2-7; abundance: -; v_gene: TRBV5-1
CDR3aa: CASSKQEMNTEAFF; j_gene: TRBJ1-1; abundance: -; v_gene: TRBV7-9
CDR3aa: CATRTTTGGTNSPLHF; j_gene: TRBJ1-6; abundance: -; v_gene: TRBV28
CDR3aa: CASSPQWTASSYEQYF; j_gene: TRBJ2-7; abundance: once; v_gene: TRBV18
CDR3aa: CASSPPPDRTYGYTF; j_gene: TRBJ1-2; abundance: -; v_gene: TRBV19
CDR3aa: CASSRSGQEDGYTF; j_gene: TRBJ1-2; abundance: few; v_gene: TRBV6-5
CDR3aa: CASSSQGYGYTF; j_gene: TRBJ1-2; abundance: -; v_gene: TRBV7-8
CDR3aa: CASSSTGQGLYEQYF; j_gene: TRBJ2-7; abundance: -; v_gene: TRBV5-1
CDR3aa: CASSLLRTGSTGELFF; j_gene: TRBJ2-2; abundance: -; v_gene: TRBV7-9
CDR3aa: CASSQPTGSEQYF; j_gene: TRBJ2-7; abundance: -; v_gene: TRBV7-2
CDR3aa: CASSAPRGDLSGYTF; j_gene: TRBJ1-2; abundance: -; v_gene: TRBV9
CDR3aa: CASTRDTRNYEQYF; j_gene: TRBJ2-7; abundance: -; v_gene: TRBV5-1
CDR3aa: CASSLLAGDGNEQYF; j_gene: TRBJ2-7; abundance: few; v_gene: TRBV28
CDR3aa: CSASDRLAGSYEQYF; j_gene: TRBJ2-7; abundance: -; v_gene: TRBV20-1
CDR3aa: CASSVQDSHNEQFF; j_gene: TRBJ2-1; abundance: -; v_gene: TRBV6-4
CDR3aa: CASSYGTAIANYGYTF; j_gene: TRBJ1-2; abundance: -; v_gene: TRBV5-1
CDR3aa: CASKPGPSSYEQFF; j_gene: TRBJ2-1; abundance: -; v_gene: TRBV6-5
CDR3aa: CASSVGTGTYTEAFF; j_gene: TRBJ1-1; abundance: -; v_gene: TRBV2
CDR3aa: CASSPVLGQNIYSNQPQHF; j_gene: TRBJ1-5; abundance: -; v_gene: TRBV19
CDR3aa: CASKPGQGINEQFF; j_gene: TRBJ2-1; abundance: -; v_gene: TRBV2
CDR3aa: CASSRTGLDYGYTF; j_gene: TRBJ1-2; abundance: -; v_gene: TRBV5-4
CDR3aa: CATSRVGGGAKNIQYF; j_gene: TRBJ2-4; abundance: -; v_gene: TRBV15
CDR3aa: CASTPGDVYEQYF; j_gene: TRBJ2-7; abundance: once; v_gene: TRBV7-9
CDR3aa: CATSSSLESGSANTQYF; j_gene: TRBJ2-3; abundance: -; v_gene: TRBV5-5
CDR3aa: CASTEGQPVTDGYTF; j_gene: TRBJ1-2; abundance: -; v_gene: TRBV3-1/TRBV3-2
CDR3aa: CASSMESEPFTGANVLTF; j_gene: TRBJ2-6; abundance: -; v_gene: TRBV19
CDR3aa: CASIVGGYTF; j_gene: TRBJ1-2; abundance: -; v_gene: TRBV7-2
CDR3aa: CASSLETVNEKLFF; j_gene: TRBJ1-4; abundance: -; v_gene: TRBV28
CDR3aa: CASSLGPLERDWGGELFF; j_gene: TRBJ2-2; abundance: once; v_gene: TRBV11-3
CDR3aa: CASSPPSGSAYEQYF; j_gene: TRBJ2-7; abundance: -; v_gene: TRBV5-4
CDR3aa: CASSHRVGSGAYSNQPQHF; j_gene: TRBJ1-5; abundance: -; v_gene: TRBV7-2
CDR3aa: CASSLFGLQETQYF; j_gene: TRBJ2-5; abundance: -; v_gene: TRBV7-2
CDR3aa: CASSLGTSGRVYEQYF; j_gene: TRBJ2-7; abundance: -; v_gene: TRBV9
CDR3aa: CASSLSGDSYGYTF; j_gene: TRBJ1-2; abundance: -; v_gene: TRBV28